The 2 T cell receptor beta chains below all came from one sample that was sequenced in a study of regulatory dendritic cells for organ transplantation. Sorted T cells were CFSE-labeled and cultured around 5 days with allogeneic regulatory or mature dendritic cells at 1:10. Generated by immunoSEQ multiplex PCR, the TCRdb table keeps only in-frame clones and is missing some. This sample has 20,000 to 25,000 clones; approximately 85% occur once, and the top ten carry about 0.7%. These receptors have no known antigen. Sequenced sample: naive CD4+ T cells from blood cultured with regulatory dendritic cells. Documented subset: CD45RA+ naive T cells. The receptors originated from a human donor in good health.

CDR3 sequence reads: CASIGGWRGYTF. In DNA, the CDR3 is TGTGCCAGTATCGGGGGATGGAGGGGCTACACCTTC. The chain joins TRBV19 to TRBJ1-2, with D maybe TRBD1 (5 bases). The V and J ends lost 7 bases and 8 bases respectively, with 14 bases between them. Germline CDR1 and CDR2: LNHDA and SQIVND (reference sequence). The CDR3 spans 12 residues.

The CDR3: CASSAGANYGYTF. CDR3 nucleotide sequence: TGTGCCAGCTCGGCAGGGGCTAACTATGGCTACACCTTC. This chain uses TRBV18 with TRBJ1-2, with D maybe TRBD1 (6 bases). This CDR3 is built from 13 residues. Germline CDR1 KGHSH, CDR2 LQKENI. Between the trimmed V and J ends, which lost 6 bases and 0 bases, there was a span of 8 bases.